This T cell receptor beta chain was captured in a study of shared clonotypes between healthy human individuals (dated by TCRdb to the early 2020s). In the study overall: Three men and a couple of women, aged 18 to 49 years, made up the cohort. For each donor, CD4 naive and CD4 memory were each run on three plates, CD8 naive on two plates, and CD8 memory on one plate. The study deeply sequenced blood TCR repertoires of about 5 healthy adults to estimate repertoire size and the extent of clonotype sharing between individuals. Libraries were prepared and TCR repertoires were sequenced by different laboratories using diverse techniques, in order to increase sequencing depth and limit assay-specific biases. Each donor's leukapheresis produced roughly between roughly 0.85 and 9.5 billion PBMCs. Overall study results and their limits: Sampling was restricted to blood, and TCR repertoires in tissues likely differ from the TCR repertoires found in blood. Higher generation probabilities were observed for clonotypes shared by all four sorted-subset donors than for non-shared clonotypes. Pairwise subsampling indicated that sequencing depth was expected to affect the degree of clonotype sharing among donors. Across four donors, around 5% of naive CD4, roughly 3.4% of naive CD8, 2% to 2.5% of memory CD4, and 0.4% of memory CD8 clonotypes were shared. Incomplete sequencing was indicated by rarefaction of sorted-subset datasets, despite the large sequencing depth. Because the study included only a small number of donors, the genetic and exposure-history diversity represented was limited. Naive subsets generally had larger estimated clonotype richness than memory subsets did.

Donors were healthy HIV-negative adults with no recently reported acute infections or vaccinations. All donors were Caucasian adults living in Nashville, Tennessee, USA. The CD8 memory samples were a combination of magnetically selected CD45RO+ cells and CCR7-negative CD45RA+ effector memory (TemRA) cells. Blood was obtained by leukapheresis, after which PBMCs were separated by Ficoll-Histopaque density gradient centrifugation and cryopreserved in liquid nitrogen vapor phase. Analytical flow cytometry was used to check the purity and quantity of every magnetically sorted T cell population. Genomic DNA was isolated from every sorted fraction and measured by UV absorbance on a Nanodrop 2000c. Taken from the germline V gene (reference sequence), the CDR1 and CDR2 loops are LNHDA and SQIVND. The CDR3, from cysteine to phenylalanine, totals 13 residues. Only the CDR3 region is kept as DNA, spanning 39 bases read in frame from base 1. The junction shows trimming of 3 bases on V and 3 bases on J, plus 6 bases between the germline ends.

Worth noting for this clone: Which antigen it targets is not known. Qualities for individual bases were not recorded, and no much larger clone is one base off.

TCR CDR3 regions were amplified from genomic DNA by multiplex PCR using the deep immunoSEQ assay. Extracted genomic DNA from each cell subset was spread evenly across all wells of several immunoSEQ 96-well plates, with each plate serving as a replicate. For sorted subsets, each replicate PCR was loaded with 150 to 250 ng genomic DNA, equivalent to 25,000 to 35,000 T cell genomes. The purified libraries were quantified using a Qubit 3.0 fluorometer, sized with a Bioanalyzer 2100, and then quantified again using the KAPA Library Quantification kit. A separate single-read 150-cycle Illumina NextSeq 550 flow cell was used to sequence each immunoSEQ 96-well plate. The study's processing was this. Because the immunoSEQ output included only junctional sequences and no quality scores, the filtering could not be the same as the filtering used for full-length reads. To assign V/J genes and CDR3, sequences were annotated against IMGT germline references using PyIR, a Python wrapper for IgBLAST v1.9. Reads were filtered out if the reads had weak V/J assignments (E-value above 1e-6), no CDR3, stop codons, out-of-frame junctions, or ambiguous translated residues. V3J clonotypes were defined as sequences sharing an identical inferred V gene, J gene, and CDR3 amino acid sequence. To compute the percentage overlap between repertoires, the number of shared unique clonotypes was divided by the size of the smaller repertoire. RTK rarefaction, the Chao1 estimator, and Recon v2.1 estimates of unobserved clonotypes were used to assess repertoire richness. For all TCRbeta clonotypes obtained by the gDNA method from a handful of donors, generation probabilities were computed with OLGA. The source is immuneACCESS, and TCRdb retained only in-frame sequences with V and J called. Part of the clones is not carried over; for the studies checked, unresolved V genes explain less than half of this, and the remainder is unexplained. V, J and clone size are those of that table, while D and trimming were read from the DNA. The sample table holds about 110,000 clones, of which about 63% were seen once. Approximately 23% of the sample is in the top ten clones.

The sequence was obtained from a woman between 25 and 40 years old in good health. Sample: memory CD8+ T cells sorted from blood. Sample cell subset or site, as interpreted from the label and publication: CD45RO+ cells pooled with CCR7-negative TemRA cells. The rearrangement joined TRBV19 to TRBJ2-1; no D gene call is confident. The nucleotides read TGTGCCAGTAGTATCACGGGCTACAATGAGCAGTTCTTC. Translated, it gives CASSITGYNEQFF.